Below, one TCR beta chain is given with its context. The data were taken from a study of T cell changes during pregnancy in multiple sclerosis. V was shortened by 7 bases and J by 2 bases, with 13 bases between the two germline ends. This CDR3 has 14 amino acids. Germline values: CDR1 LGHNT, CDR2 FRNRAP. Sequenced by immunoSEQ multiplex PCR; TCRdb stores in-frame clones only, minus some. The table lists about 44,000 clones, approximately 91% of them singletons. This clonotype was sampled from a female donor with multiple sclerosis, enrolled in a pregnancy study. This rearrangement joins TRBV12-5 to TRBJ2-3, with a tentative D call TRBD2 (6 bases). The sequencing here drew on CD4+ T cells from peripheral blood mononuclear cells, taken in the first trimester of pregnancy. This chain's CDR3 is CASAITGDTDTQYF. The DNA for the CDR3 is TGTGCTAGTGCCATTACGGGGGACACAGATACGCAGTATTTT.